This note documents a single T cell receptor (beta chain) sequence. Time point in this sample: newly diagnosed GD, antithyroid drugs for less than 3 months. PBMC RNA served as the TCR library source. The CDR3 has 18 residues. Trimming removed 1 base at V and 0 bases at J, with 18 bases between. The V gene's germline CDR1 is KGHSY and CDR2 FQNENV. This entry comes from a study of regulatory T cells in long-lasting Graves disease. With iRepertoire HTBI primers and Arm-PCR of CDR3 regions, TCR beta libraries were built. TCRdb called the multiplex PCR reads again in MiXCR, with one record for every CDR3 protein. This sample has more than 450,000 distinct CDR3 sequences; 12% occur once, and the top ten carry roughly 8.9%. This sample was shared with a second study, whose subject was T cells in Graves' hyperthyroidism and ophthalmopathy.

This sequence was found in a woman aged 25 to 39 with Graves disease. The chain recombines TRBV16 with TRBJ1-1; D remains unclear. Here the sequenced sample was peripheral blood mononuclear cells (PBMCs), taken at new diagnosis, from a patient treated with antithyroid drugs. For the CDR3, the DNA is TGTGCCAGCAGCCAATATGTGTCCCGTCTTTTAATGAACACTGAAGCTTTCTTT. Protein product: CASSQYVSRLLMNTEAFF.